The 4 T cell receptor beta chains below were found in one sample sequenced in a study of control samples from healthy donors and cancer patients. Clones were sequenced by immunoSEQ multiplex PCR, and TCRdb holds only the in-frame ones, with some missing. The sample lists 150,000 or so clones, 85% to 90% occurring once. Material: blood. These receptor sequences come from a man aged 25 to 45 in good health.

This clone was detected only once. This chain uses TRBV11-2 with TRBJ1-5; D possibly corresponds to TRBD1 (5 bases). Deletions cut 1 base from V and 9 bases from J, with 13 bases between. Per germline, CDR1 SGHAT and CDR2 FQNNGV. CDR3 size: 14 residues. The CDR3 loop reads CASSLGQGRGPQHF. Here the CDR3 DNA reads TGTGCCAGCAGCTTAGGGCAGGGCCGGGGGCCCCAGCATTTT.

The chain combines TRBV4-1 with TRBJ2-3; 10 nucleotides agree with TRBD2. Germline assignment: CDR1 MGHRA and CDR2 YSYEKL. With 6 bases clipped from V and 6 bases from J, the junction kept 9 bases outside the gene matches. The CDR3 sequence is 15 residues long. CDR3 sequence: CASSLSGGATDTQYF. CDR3 coding DNA: TGCGCCAGCAGTCTCAGCGGGGGGGCGACGGATACGCAGTATTTT.

The gene calls are TRBV24-1 and TRBJ1-2, with 7 bases that match TRBD1. CDR1 and CDR2 (germline): KGHDR, SFDVKD. This CDR3 contains 15 residues. V shed 3 bases and J 5 bases; nucleotides not matched to a gene: 8. This CDR3 is CATSDPRDSLYGYTF. The CDR3 nucleotides read TGTGCCACCAGTGATCCCCGGGACAGCCTGTATGGCTACACCTTC.

This chain uses TRBV24-1 with TRBJ2-1; 8 bases line up with TRBD1. Germline-derived CDR1 and CDR2 are KGHDR and SFDVKD. The CDR3 spans 16 residues. With V trimmed by 0 bases and J by 8 bases, 8 bases remained unmatched. CDR3 in amino acids: CATSDLVRTGNHEQFF. The CDR3 bases are TGTGCCACCAGTGATTTGGTTAGGACAGGGAACCATGAGCAGTTCTTC.